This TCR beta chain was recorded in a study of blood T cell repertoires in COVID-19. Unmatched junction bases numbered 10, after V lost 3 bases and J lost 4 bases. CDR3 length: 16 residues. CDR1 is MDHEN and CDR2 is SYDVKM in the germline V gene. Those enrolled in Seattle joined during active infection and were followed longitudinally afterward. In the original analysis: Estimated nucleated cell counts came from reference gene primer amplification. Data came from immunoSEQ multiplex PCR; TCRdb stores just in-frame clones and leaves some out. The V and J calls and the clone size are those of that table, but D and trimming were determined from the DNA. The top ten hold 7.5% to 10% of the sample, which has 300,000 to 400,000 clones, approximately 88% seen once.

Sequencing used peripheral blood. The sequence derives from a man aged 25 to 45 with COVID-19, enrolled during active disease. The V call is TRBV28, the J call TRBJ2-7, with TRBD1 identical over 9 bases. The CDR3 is CASSLIGTGIIYEQYF. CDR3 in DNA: TGTGCCAGCAGTTTGATCGGGACAGGGATTATTTACGAGCAGTACTTC.